One and the same sample provided the 10 T cell receptor beta chains below, sequenced in a study of T-cell memory formation after mild COVID-19. TCRdb analysed the 5' RACE reads with MiXCR anew, one entry per CDR3 protein. The table includes roughly 310,000 distinct CDR3 sequences, roughly 15% detected once. Material for sequencing was PBMCs or a T cell subset sorted from them (not recorded which). All receptors come from a man aged 18 to 29 who had mild COVID-19 (a few samples of this study predate the infection). Cell type and time point are not known.

This clonotype was found many times. The V gene is TRBV11-2, the J gene TRBJ2-5; a weak D match, TRBD1 (6 bases). Between the trimmed V and J ends, which lost 5 bases and 5 bases, there was a span of 15 bases. The germline gives CDR1 SGHAT, CDR2 FQNNGV. The CDR3 is 14 amino acids. Here the CDR3 DNA reads TGTGCCAGCAGCGGTGAGACAGGTTGGGAGACCCAGTACTTC. Translation: CASSGETGWETQYF.

V and J are TRBV29-1 and TRBJ2-7, with D unclear. V was pared by 4 bases and J by 2 bases, with 12 bases between. The CDR3 is 13 amino acids. Germline CDR1 SQVTM, CDR2 ANQGSEA. This chain's CDR3 is CSVAVGGTYEQYF. The CDR3, as DNA: TGCAGCGTTGCAGTCGGCGGAACCTACGAGCAGTACTTC.

This clonotype was recorded many times. This CDR3 reads CASSLTGTGVIEQYV. The DNA for the CDR3 is TGTGCCAGCAGCTTGACGGGGACAGGGGTCATCGAGCAGTACGTC. The chain carries TRBV5-5 and TRBJ2-7; TRBD1 aligns across 10 bases. After removal of 1 base from V and 6 bases from J, the junction contained 7 bases not matched to a gene. Per the germline V gene, CDR1 is SGHKS and CDR2 is YYEKEE (reference sequence). The CDR3 spans 15 residues.

The gene calls are TRBV5-5 and TRBJ2-7; the D gene is possibly TRBD2 (6 bases). Trimming took 5 bases from V and 4 from J, leaving 19 bases between them. Germline V gene lookup returns CDR1 SGHKS and CDR2 YYEKEE (reference sequence). The CDR3 contains 15 residues. CDR3 DNA: TGTGCCAGCAGACTCAGCCCGGGACTGGAATACGAGCAGTACGTC. It specifies CASRLSPGLEYEQYV.

The rearrangement links TRBV18 to TRBJ1-1; D is uncertain. Germline-derived CDR1 and CDR2 are KGHSH and LQKENI. Between the trimmed V and J ends, which lost 3 bases and 2 bases, there was a span of 10 bases. This CDR3 has 14 residues. The CDR3 region is CASSPIEGNTEAFF. The CDR3 DNA is TGTGCCAGCTCACCGATCGAGGGAAACACTGAAGCTTTCTTT.

The rearrangement joins TRBV2 to TRBJ2-2, with 7 bases matching TRBD1. This CDR3 region has 15 residues. Germline V gene lookup returns CDR1 SNHLY and CDR2 FYNNEI. J was trimmed by 0 bases and V by 7 bases; bases with no gene match: 5. CDR3 DNA sequence: TGTGCCAGCACCCGGGACAGAACGAACACCGGGGAGCTGTTTTTT. Translation gives CASTRDRTNTGELFF. Variable domain in full (rest from reference TRBV2 and TRBJ2-2): EPEVTQTPSHQVTQMGQEVILRCVPISNHLYFYWYRQILGQKVEFLVSFYNNEISEKSEIFDDQFSVERPDGSNFTLKIRSTKLEDSAMYFCASTRDRTNTGELFFGEGSRLTVL.

The rearrangement joins TRBV7-2 to TRBJ2-1; 7 positions match TRBD2. The V gene's germline CDR1 is SGHTA and CDR2 FQGNSA. V was pared by 3 bases and J by 5 bases, with 10 bases of the junction left unmatched. This CDR3 region has 16 residues. The DNA of the CDR3 is TGTGCCAGCAGCTTCCCCGTGGGGGGGTTCGACAATGAGCAGTTCTTC. It is translated as CASSFPVGGFDNEQFF.

CDR3 coding DNA: TGTGCCAGCAGGTCGACTGGGAACACTGAAGCTTTCTTT. It is translated as CASRSTGNTEAFF. V is TRBV7-2 and J is TRBJ1-1; D gene uncertain. The CDR3 has 13 residues. The V gene's germline CDR1 is SGHTA and CDR2 FQGNSA. Trimming cost V 6 bases and J 1 base, with 9 bases left between them.

This clonotype was recorded a few times. This chain links TRBV6-6 with TRBJ2-7; a weak D match, TRBD2 (7 bases). Deletions cut 6 bases from V and 0 bases from J, with 21 bases between. The CDR3 has 17 amino acids. CDR1 and CDR2 from the germline V gene are MNHNY and SVGAGI (reference sequence). CDR3 sequence reads: CASRAGRGAASSYEQYF. CDR3 sequence (DNA): TGTGCCAGCAGGGCCGGCCGGGGGGCCGCGAGCTCCTACGAGCAGTACTTC.

This clonotype was found once. The chain uses TRBV9 and TRBJ2-5, with D unclear. CDR1 is SGDLS, CDR2 YYNGEE, per germline. Trimming removed 4 bases at V and 2 bases at J, with 15 bases between. This CDR3 has 15 amino acids. The chain's CDR3 is CASSIAYWRQETQYF. DNA for the CDR3: TGTGCCAGCAGCATAGCCTATTGGCGTCAAGAGACCCAGTACTTC.